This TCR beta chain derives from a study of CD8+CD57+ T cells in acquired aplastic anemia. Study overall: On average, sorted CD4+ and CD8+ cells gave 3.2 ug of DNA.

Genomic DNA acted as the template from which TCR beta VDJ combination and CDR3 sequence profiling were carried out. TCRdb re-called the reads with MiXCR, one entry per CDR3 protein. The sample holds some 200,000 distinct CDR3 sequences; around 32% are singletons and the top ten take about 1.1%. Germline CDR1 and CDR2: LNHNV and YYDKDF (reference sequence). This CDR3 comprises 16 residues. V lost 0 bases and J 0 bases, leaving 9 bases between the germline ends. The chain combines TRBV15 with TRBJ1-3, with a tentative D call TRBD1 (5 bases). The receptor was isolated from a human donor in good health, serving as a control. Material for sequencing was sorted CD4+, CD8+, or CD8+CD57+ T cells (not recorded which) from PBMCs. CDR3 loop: CATSREATDSGNTIYF. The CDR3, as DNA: TGTGCCACCAGCAGAGAGGCGACAGACTCTGGAAACACCATATATTTT.